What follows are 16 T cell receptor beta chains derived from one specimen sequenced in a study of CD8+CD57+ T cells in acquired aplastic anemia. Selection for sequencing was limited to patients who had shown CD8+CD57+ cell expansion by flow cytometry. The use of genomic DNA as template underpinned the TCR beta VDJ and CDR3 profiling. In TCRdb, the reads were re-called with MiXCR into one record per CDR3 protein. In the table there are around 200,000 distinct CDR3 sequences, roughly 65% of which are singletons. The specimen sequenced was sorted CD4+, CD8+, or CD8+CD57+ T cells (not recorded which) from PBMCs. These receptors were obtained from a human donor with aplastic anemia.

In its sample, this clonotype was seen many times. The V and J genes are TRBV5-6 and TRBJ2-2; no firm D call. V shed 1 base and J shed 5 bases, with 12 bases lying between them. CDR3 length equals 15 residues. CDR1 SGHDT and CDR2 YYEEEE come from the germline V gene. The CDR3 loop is CASSLNIGRTGELFF. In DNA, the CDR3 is TGTGCCAGCAGCTTGAATATAGGTCGGACCGGGGAGCTGTTTTTT.

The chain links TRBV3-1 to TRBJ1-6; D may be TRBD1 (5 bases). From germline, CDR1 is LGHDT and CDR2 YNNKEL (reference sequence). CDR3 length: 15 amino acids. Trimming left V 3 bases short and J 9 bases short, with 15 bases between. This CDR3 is CASSHAGTNVSPLHF. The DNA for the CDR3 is TGTGCCAGCAGCCATGCCGGGACTAACGTTTCACCCCTCCACTTT.

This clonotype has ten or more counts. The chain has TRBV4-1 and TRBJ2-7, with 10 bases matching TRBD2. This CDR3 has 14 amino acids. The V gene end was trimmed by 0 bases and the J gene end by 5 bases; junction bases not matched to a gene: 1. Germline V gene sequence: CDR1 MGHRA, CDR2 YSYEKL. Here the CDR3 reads CASSQDSGGDEQYF. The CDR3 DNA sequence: TGCGCCAGCAGCCAAGACAGCGGGGGGGACGAGCAGTACTTC.

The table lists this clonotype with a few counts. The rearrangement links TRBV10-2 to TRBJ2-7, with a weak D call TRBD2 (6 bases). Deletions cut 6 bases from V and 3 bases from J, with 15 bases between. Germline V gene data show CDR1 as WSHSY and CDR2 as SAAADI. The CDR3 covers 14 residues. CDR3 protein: CASSAGTSYYEQYF. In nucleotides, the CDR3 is TGCGCCAGCAGCGCCGGGACTTCCTACTACGAGCAGTACTTC.

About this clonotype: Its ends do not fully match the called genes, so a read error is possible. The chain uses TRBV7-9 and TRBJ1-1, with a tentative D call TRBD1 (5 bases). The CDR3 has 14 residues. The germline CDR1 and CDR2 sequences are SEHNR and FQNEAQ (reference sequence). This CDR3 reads CASSQVPGTAEAFF. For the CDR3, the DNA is TGCGCCAGCAGCCAAGTGCCCGGGACGGCTGAAGCTTTCTTT.

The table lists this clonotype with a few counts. CDR3 amino acids: CASSLSYGYTF. CDR3 bases: TGTGCCAGCAGCTTATCTTATGGCTACACCTTC. The rearrangement uses TRBV7-2 and TRBJ1-2; D ambiguous. CDR3 length: 11 residues. Trimming removed 2 bases from V and 5 bases from J, with 3 bases in between. Germline values: CDR1 SGHTA, CDR2 FQGNSA.

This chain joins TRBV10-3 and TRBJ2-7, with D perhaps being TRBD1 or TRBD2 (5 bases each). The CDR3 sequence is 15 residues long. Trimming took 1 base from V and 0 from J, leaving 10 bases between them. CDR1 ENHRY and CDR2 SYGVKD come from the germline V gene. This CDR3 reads CAISELTGPSYEQYF. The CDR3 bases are TGTGCCATCAGTGAGTTGACGGGGCCCTCCTACGAGCAGTACTTC.

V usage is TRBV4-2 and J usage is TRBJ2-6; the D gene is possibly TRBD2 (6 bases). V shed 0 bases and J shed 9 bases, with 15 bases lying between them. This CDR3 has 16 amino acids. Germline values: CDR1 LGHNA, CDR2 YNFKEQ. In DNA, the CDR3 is TGTGCCAGCAGCCAAGAAGTTGGGGGGACTCACAACGTCCTGACTTTC. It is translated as CASSQEVGGTHNVLTF.

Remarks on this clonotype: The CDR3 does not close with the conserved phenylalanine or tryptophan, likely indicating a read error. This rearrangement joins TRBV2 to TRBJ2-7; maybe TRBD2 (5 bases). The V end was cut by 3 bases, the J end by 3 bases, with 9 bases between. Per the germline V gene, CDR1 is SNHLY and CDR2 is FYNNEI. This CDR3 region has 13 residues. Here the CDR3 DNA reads TGTGCCAGCAGTGATCCGAGGGACTACGAGCAGTACCTC. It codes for CASSDPRDYEQYL.

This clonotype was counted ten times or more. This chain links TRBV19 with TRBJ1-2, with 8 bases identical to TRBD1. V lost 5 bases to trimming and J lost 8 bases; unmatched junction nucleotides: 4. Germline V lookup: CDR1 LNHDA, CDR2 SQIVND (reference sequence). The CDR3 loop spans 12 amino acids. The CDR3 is CASSVTGDGYTF. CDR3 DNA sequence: TGTGCCAGTAGTGTGACAGGGGACGGCTACACCTTC.

The CDR3 DNA reads as TGTGCCAGCAGTCCTCTTCGTTACGAGCAGTACTTC. Amino acids: CASSPLRYEQYF. The chain combines TRBV13 with TRBJ2-7; D unclear. Between the trimmed V and J ends, which lost 6 bases and 4 bases, there was a span of 10 bases. Germline lookup yields CDR1 PRHDT and CDR2 FYEKMQ (reference sequence). The CDR3 spans 12 residues.

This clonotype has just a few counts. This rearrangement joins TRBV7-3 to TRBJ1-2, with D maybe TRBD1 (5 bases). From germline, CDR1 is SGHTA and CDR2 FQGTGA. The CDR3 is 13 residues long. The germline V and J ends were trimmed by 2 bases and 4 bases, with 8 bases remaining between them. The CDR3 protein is CASSLGQTYGYTF. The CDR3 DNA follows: TGTGCCAGCAGCTTAGGACAAACCTATGGCTACACCTTC. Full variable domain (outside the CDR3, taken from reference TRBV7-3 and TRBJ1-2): GAGVSQTPSNKVTEKGKYVELRCDPISGHTALYWYRQSLGQGPEFLIYFQGTGAADDSGLPNDRFFAVRPEGSVSTLKIQRTERGDSAVYLCASSLGQTYGYTFGSGTRLTVV.

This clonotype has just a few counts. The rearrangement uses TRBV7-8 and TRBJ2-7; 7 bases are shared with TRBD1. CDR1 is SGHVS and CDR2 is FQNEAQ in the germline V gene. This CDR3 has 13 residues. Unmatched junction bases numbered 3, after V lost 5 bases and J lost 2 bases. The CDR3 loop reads CASSVDRAYEQYF. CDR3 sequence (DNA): TGTGCCAGCAGCGTCGACAGGGCCTACGAGCAGTACTTC.

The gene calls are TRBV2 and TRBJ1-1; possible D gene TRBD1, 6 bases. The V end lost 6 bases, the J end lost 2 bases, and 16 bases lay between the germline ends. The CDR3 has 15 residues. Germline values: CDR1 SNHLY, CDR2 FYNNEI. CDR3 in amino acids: CASSWAGDGNTEAFF. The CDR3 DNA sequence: TGTGCCAGCAGCTGGGCAGGGGATGGAAACACTGAAGCTTTCTTT.

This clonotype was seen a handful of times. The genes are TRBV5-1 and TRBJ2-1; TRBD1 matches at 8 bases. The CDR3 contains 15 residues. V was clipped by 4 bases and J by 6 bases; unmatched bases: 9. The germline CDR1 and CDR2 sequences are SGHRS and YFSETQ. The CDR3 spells CASSATGQGPNEQFF. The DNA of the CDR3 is TGCGCCAGCAGCGCGACCGGACAGGGCCCCAATGAGCAGTTCTTC.

The CDR3 DNA follows: TGTGCCAGCAGTTACTCGACTGGCGAGCAGTACTTC. Its translation: CASSYSTGEQYF. This chain links TRBV6-6 with TRBJ2-7; no definite D call. The CDR3 has 12 amino acids. From germline, CDR1 is MNHNY and CDR2 SVGAGI (reference sequence). V was cut by 0 bases and J by 6 bases, with 6 bases left in between.